The rows below give T cell receptor beta chains drawn from one sample of a study of T cells in Graves' hyperthyroidism and ophthalmopathy. TCRdb recomputed calls from the multiplex PCR reads with MiXCR, one row per CDR3 protein. The repertoire holds hundreds of thousands of distinct CDR3 sequences, with roughly 21% as singletons. Sequencing was done on a sample of blood. These receptors came from a man aged 35 to 55 with Graves' ophthalmopathy. The CDR3 runs from the conserved cysteine through the conserved F or W. Fields, in order: V gene, J gene, clone size, D gene, CDR3 DNA, CDR3 protein. A D gene is named only where the DNA matches it firmly. Clone sizes are given selectively: once, few, many, or a class where the clone is expanded.

V: TRBV30; J: TRBJ2-7; size: few; D: TRBD1; DNA: TGTGCCTGGGACAGGGTTCAGAACTACGAGCAGTACTTC; CDR3: CAWDRVQNYEQYF
V: TRBV19; J: TRBJ1-3; size: .; D: TRBD1; DNA: TGTGCCAGTACCCCGGGACAGGGAAACACCATATATTTT; CDR3: CASTPGQGNTIYF
V: TRBV5-1; J: TRBJ2-2; size: .; D: TRBD1; DNA: TGCGCCAGCAGTCTCCCGGGACAGACGAACACCGGGGAGCTGTTTTTT; CDR3: CASSLPGQTNTGELFF
V: TRBV20-1; J: TRBJ1-2; size: few; D: .; DNA: TGCAGTGCTAGAGATCAACTCGCAGGAGACTATGGCTACACCTTC; CDR3: CSARDQLAGDYGYTF
V: TRBV9; J: TRBJ2-1; size: .; D: .; DNA: TGTGCCAGCAGCGTAGCCCCGTTGCGTACCGACAATGAGCAGTTCTTC; CDR3: CASSVAPLRTDNEQFF
V: TRBV5-1; J: TRBJ2-7; size: .; D: .; DNA: TGCGCCAGCAGCTCCTGGGACGATAGCGGACCCTCCTACGAGCAGTACTTC; CDR3: CASSSWDDSGPSYEQYF
V: TRBV6-6; J: TRBJ2-7; size: many; D: .; DNA: TGTGCCAGCAGTTACTCCCCCGGGGGCGGCGAGCAGTACTTC; CDR3: CASSYSPGGGEQYF
V: TRBV6-1; J: TRBJ2-7; size: .; D: .; DNA: TGTGCCAGCATATCCAGGGCGGGCAACGAGCAGTACTTC; CDR3: CASISRAGNEQYF
V: TRBV5-1; J: TRBJ1-4; size: many; D: .; DNA: TGCGCCAGCAGCTTGTTGGGACCTGAAGAAAAACTGTTTTTT; CDR3: CASSLLGPEEKLFF
V: TRBV4-2; J: TRBJ2-1; size: .; D: .; DNA: TGTGCCAGCAGCCAAGATGGGAGGCTAAGCTCCTACAATGAGCAGTTCTTC; CDR3: CASSQDGRLSSYNEQFF
V: TRBV6-1; J: TRBJ1-5; size: few; D: .; DNA: TGTGCCAGCAGTGTTGAAGGTGGTCATCAGCCCCAGCATTTT; CDR3: CASSVEGGHQPQHF
V: TRBV20-1; J: TRBJ2-7; size: .; D: TRBD1; DNA: TGCAGTGCGAGGCTCCTCGACAGGGCGGGCGAGCAGTACTTC; CDR3: CSARLLDRAGEQYF
V: TRBV20-1; J: TRBJ1-1; size: few; D: .; DNA: TGCAGTGCTAGGACGGCCGGGACTCACAACACTGAAGCTTTCTTT; CDR3: CSARTAGTHNTEAFF
V: TRBV6-9; J: TRBJ1-6; size: few; D: .; DNA: TGTGCCAGCAGTTCCTCCGGGGGCTCTAATTCACCCCTCCACTTT; CDR3: CASSSSGGSNSPLHF
V: TRBV11-2; J: TRBJ2-2; size: .; D: .; DNA: TGTGCCAGCAGAACAGGGAACGAGAACACCGGGGAGCTGTTTTTT; CDR3: CASRTGNENTGELFF
V: TRBV9; J: TRBJ2-3; size: few; D: TRBD1; DNA: TGTGCCAGCAGCCAGGGGGTTTGGGGCACAGATACGCAGTATTTT; CDR3: CASSQGVWGTDTQYF
V: TRBV29-1; J: TRBJ2-3; size: many; D: .; DNA: TGCAGCGTTCGGTTGGCAGGCACAGATACGCAGTATTTT; CDR3: CSVRLAGTDTQYF
V: TRBV20-1; J: TRBJ1-1; size: .; D: .; DNA: TGCAGTGCTCCTAGGAGCACTGAAGCTTTCTTT; CDR3: CSAPRSTEAFF
V: TRBV4-3; J: TRBJ2-7; size: .; D: TRBD2; DNA: TGCGCCAGCAGCCAAGATATCGGGACTAGTTCAAGCTACGAGCAGTACTTC; CDR3: CASSQDIGTSSSYEQYF
V: TRBV12-5; J: TRBJ2-2; size: .; D: TRBD2; DNA: TGTGCTAGTGGTTTTCGAGCGGGGGCGAACACCGGGGAGCTGTTTTTT; CDR3: CASGFRAGANTGELFF
V: TRBV5-1; J: TRBJ2-2; size: .; D: .; DNA: TGCGCCAGCAGCTCGGACGTATACGGGGAGCTGTTTTTT; CDR3: CASSSDVYGELFF
V: TRBV9; J: TRBJ1-1; size: .; D: .; DNA: TGTGCCAGCAGCGTAAATTTCATGAACACTGAAGCTTTCTTT; CDR3: CASSVNFMNTEAFF
V: TRBV12-3/TRBV12-4; J: TRBJ1-2; size: few; D: .; DNA: TGTGCCAGCACCGGGACGGGCGGAGGCTACACCTTC; CDR3: CASTGTGGGYTF
V: TRBV20-1; J: TRBJ2-5; size: .; D: TRBD2; DNA: TGCAGTGCTAATAGCGGGGGGTTAGAGACCCAGTACTTC; CDR3: CSANSGGLETQYF
V: TRBV3-1; J: TRBJ1-3; size: few; D: .; DNA: TGTGCCAGCAGCCAAGCGTTGCGCTCTGGAAACACCATATATTTT; CDR3: CASSQALRSGNTIYF
V: TRBV19; J: TRBJ2-7; size: few; D: TRBD1; DNA: TGTGCCAGTAGTGTCCTCGGGACAGACTACGAGCAGTACTTC; CDR3: CASSVLGTDYEQYF
V: TRBV5-1; J: TRBJ2-1; size: .; D: .; DNA: TGCGCCAGCAGCTGGGATCTAAGGGATGAGCAGTTCTTC; CDR3: CASSWDLRDEQFF
V: TRBV28; J: TRBJ1-1; size: many; D: TRBD1; DNA: TGTGCCAGCAGGCCCCCAGGGACAGGGCTTGAAGCTTTCTTT; CDR3: CASRPPGTGLEAFF
V: TRBV19; J: TRBJ2-7; size: .; D: .; DNA: TGTGCCAGTAGCTGGGGGGCAGGGCTCTCCTACGAGCAGTACTTC; CDR3: CASSWGAGLSYEQYF
V: TRBV7-2; J: TRBJ2-3; size: many; D: .; DNA: TGTGCCAGCAAACCGGGCAGGGGCACAGATACGCAGTATTTT; CDR3: CASKPGRGTDTQYF
V: TRBV12-3/TRBV12-4; J: TRBJ1-1; size: .; D: .; DNA: TGTGCCAGCAGTTGGGACCGTAGGGTAGGTGAAGCTTTCTTT; CDR3: CASSWDRRVGEAFF
V: TRBV7-9; J: TRBJ2-2; size: .; D: TRBD1; DNA: TGTGCCAGCGGCCAACCGACAGGGGGGGACGGGGAGCTGTTTTTT; CDR3: CASGQPTGGDGELFF
V: TRBV9; J: TRBJ2-7; size: once; D: TRBD1; DNA: TGTGCCAGCAGCCAAGGGGGGACAGGGGGCCTCTACGAGCAGTACTTC; CDR3: CASSQGGTGGLYEQYF
V: TRBV7-2; J: TRBJ2-2; size: .; D: TRBD2; DNA: TGTGCCAGCAGCTTTAGCGGGAAAACCGGGGAGCTGTTTTTT; CDR3: CASSFSGKTGELFF
V: TRBV28; J: TRBJ2-2; size: few; D: .; DNA: TGTGCCAGCAGTTTAAGGGCCGGGGGACTCGGGGGCGGGGAGCTGTTTTTT; CDR3: CASSLRAGGLGGGELFF
V: TRBV13; J: TRBJ2-1; size: .; D: TRBD2; DNA: TGTGCCAGCAGCCTGCCTCGGGAGGGCCTCAATGAGCAGTTCTTC; CDR3: CASSLPREGLNEQFF
V: TRBV20-1; J: TRBJ2-4; size: .; D: .; DNA: TGCAGTGCTAGAAGGGCTAGCTGGGAGGATAGCAAAAACATTCAGTACTTC; CDR3: CSARRASWEDSKNIQYF
V: TRBV11-1; J: TRBJ2-7; size: .; D: TRBD1; DNA: TGTGCCAGCAGTCACCGGGACAGGGCCTCCTACGAGCAGTACTTC; CDR3: CASSHRDRASYEQYF
V: TRBV12-3/TRBV12-4; J: TRBJ2-3; size: .; D: .; DNA: TGTGCCAGCATGAGGCGAGTAGCGGCAGATGCGCAGTATTTT; CDR3: CASMRRVAADAQYF
V: TRBV2; J: TRBJ1-5; size: few; D: .; DNA: TGTGCCAGCAGTGAAAGTTGGGCAGGGAGGAATCAGCCCCAGCATTTT; CDR3: CASSESWAGRNQPQHF
V: TRBV3-1; J: TRBJ2-6; size: .; D: .; DNA: TGTGCCAGCAGCCCCCAGAAGGTTCGCGGGCAGTTCTCTGGGGCCAACGTCCTGACTTTC; CDR3: CASSPQKVRGQFSGANVLTF
V: TRBV29-1; J: TRBJ1-1; size: few; D: .; DNA: TGCAGCGTGTCCCCAGGGAACACTGAAGCTTTCTTT; CDR3: CSVSPGNTEAFF
V: TRBV15; J: TRBJ2-7; size: few; D: .; DNA: TGTGCCACCAGCAGGGACTCCTACGAGCAGTACTTC; CDR3: CATSRDSYEQYF
V: TRBV7-9; J: TRBJ2-3; size: few; D: TRBD1; DNA: TGTGCCAGCAGCTTAGCCGCTCTACAGGGGAGCACAGATACGCAGTATTTT; CDR3: CASSLAALQGSTDTQYF
V: TRBV20-1; J: TRBJ2-2; size: .; D: TRBD2; DNA: TGCAGTACACTAGCCCTAGCGGGAGGGAACGGGGAGCTGTTTTTT; CDR3: CSTLALAGGNGELFF
V: TRBV7-2; J: TRBJ2-1; size: .; D: .; DNA: TGTGCCAGCAGCTTTTTGTTTGGGTTCGATGAGCAGTTCTTC; CDR3: CASSFLFGFDEQFF